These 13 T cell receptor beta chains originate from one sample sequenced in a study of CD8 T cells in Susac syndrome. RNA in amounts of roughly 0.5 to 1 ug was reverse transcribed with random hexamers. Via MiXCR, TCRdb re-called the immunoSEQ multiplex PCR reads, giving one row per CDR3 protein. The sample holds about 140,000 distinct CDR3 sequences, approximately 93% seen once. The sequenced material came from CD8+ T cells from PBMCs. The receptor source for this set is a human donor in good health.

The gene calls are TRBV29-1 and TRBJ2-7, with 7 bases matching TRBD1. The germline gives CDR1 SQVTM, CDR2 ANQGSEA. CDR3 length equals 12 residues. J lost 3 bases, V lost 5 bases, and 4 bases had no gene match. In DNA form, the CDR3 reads TGCAGCGTTAGTAGACAGGGCTACGAGCAGTACTTC. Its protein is CSVSRQGYEQYF.

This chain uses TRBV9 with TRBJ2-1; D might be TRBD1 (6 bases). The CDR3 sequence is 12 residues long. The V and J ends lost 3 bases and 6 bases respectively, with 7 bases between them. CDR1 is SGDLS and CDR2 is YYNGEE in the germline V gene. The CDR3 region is CASSGGGNEQFF. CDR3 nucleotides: TGTGCCAGCAGCGGAGGGGGCAATGAGCAGTTCTTC.

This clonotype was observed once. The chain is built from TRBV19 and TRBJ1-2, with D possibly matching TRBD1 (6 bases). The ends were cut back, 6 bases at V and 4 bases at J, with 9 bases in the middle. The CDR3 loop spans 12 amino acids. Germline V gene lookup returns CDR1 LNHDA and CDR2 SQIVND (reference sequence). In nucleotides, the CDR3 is TGTGCCAGTAGCCAGGGGATCTATGGCTACACCTTC. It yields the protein CASSQGIYGYTF.

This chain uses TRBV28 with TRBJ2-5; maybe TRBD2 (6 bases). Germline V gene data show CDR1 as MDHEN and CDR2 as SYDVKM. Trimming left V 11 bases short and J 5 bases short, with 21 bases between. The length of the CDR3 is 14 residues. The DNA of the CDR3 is TGTGCCGCGGCGTGGGACTTGGGCGGGGAGACCCAGTACTTC. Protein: CAAAWDLGGETQYF.

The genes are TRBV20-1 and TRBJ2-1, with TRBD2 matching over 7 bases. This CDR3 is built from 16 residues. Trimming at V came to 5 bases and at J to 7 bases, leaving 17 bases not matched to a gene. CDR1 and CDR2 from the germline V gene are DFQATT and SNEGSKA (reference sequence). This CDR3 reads CSAGWVRREMRNEQFF. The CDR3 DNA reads TGCAGTGCTGGGTGGGTAAGGCGGGAGATGAGGAATGAGCAGTTCTTC.

CDR3: CSVDSGRYEQYF. The DNA of the CDR3 is TGCAGCGTTGATAGCGGGAGGTACGAGCAGTACTTC. This chain connects TRBV29-1 to TRBJ2-7; 10 nucleotides match TRBD2. V gave up 3 bases and J gave up 4 bases; unmatched junction bases: 0. CDR1 and CDR2 from the germline V gene are SQVTM and ANQGSEA. The CDR3 extends over 12 amino acids.

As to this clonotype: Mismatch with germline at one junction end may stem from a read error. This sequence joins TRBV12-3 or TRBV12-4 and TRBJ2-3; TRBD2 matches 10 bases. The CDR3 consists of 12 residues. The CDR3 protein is CASSLAGDTQYF. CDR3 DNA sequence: TGTGCCAGCAGTCTAGCGGGAGACACGCAGTATTTT.

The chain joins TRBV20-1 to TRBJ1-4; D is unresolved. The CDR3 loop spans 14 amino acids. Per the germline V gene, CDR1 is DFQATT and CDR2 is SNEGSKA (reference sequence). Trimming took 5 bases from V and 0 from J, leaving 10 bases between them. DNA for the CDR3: TGCAGTGCTTTACCGTATGCAACTAATGAAAAACTGTTTTTT. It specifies CSALPYATNEKLFF.

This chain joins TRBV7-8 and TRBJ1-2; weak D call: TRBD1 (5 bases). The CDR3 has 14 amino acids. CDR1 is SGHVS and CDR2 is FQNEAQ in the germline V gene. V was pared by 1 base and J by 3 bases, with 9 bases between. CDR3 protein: CASSLGRDHYGYTF. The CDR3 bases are TGTGCCAGCAGCTTAGGCAGGGATCACTATGGCTACACCTTC.

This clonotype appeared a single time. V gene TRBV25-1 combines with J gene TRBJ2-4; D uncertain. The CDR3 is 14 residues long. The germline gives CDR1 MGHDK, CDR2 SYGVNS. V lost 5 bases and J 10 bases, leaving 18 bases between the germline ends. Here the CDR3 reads CASSPVDQGYIQYF. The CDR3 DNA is TGTGCCAGCAGTCCCGTGGACCAAGGGTATATTCAGTACTTC.

CDR3 in DNA: TGCAGCGTAGTTGACCAACCGGGCGAGCAGTACTTC. Protein product: CSVVDQPGEQYF. J is TRBJ2-7 and V is TRBV29-1; no reliable D call. Trimming pared 6 bases from V and 6 bases from J, leaving 15 bases between. The length of the CDR3 is 12 residues. Germline V CDR1 and CDR2: SQVTM, ANQGSEA.

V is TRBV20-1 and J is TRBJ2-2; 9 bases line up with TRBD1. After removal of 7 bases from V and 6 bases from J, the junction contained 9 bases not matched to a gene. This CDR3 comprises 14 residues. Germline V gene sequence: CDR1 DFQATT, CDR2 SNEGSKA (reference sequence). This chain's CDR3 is CSVRRTGASGELFF. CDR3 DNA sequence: TGCAGTGTTCGGAGGACAGGGGCCTCCGGGGAGCTGTTTTTT.

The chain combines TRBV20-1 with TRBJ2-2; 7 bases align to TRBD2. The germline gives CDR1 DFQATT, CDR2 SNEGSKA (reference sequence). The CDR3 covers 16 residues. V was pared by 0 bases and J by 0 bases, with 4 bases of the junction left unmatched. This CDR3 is CSAREGLDANTGELFF. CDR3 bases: TGCAGTGCTAGAGAAGGACTAGACGCGAACACCGGGGAGCTGTTTTTT.